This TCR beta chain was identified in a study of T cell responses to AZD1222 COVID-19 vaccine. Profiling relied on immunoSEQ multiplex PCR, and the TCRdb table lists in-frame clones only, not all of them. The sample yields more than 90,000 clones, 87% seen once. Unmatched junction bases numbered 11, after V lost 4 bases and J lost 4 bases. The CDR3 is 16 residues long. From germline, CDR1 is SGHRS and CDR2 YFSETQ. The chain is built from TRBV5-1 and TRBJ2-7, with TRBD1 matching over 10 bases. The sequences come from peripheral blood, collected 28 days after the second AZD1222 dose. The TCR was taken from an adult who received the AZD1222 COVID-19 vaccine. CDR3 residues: CASSPEGGTGAYEQYF. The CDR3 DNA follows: TGCGCCAGCAGCCCGGAGGGAGGGACAGGGGCTTACGAGCAGTACTTC.